This T cell receptor (beta chain) was sequenced during a study of shared clonotypes between healthy human individuals (dated by TCRdb to 2019 to 2021). Turning to the overall study: A couple of women and a few men aged 18 to 49 years were included in the cohort. For each donor, three plates each were used for CD4 naive and CD4 memory, two plates were used for CD8 naive, and one plate was used for CD8 memory. To estimate repertoire size and how much clonotype sharing occurs between individuals, the study deeply sequenced the blood TCR repertoires of several healthy adults. To increase sequencing depth and limit assay-specific biases, TCR repertoire library preparation and sequencing were carried out by different laboratories using diverse techniques. Leukapheresis yielded between about 0.8 and 8.9 billion PBMCs per donor. General study outcomes and caveats: Incomplete sequencing was indicated by rarefaction of sorted-subset datasets, despite the large sequencing depth. Roughly 5% of naive CD4, 3.5% of naive CD8, around 2.3% of memory CD4, and less than 0.45% of memory CD8 clonotypes were shared across several donors. Estimated clonotype richness was generally larger for naive than for memory subsets. Higher generation probabilities were observed for clonotypes shared by all four sorted-subset donors than for non-shared clonotypes. Because the study included only a small number of donors, the genetic and exposure-history diversity represented was limited. Sampling was restricted to blood, and TCR repertoires in tissue are likely to differ from TCR repertoires in blood. Pairwise subsampling indicated that sequencing depth was expected to affect the degree of clonotype sharing among donors.

Concerning this clone: Which antigen it targets is not known. Qualities for individual bases were not recorded, and no much larger clone is one base off.

Using the deep immunoSEQ assay, TCR CDR3 regions were amplified from genomic DNA by multiplex PCR. Extracted genomic DNA from each cell subset was distributed evenly across all wells of several immunoSEQ 96-well plates, and each plate was treated as a replicate. Each replicate PCR for sorted subsets received around 210 ng genomic DNA, equal to about 30,000 T cell genomes. Purified libraries were measured with a Qubit 3.0 fluorometer, size-checked on a Bioanalyzer 2100, and measured again with the KAPA Library Quantification kit. Each immunoSEQ 96-well plate was sequenced on its own single-read 150-cycle Illumina NextSeq 550 flow cell. In the paper's pipeline: Because only junctional sequences without quality scores were contained in the immunoSEQ output, filtering matching that applied to full-length reads could not be performed. Sequences were annotated with PyIR, a Python wrapper for IgBLAST v1.9, and V/J genes and CDR3 were assigned using IMGT germline references. Reads were filtered out if the reads had weak V/J assignments (E-value above 1e-6), no CDR3, stop codons, out-of-frame junctions, or ambiguous translated residues. V3J clonotypes were defined as sequences sharing an identical inferred V gene, J gene, and CDR3 amino acid sequence. To compute the percentage overlap between repertoires, the number of shared unique clonotypes was divided by the size of the smaller repertoire. Three approaches were used to assess repertoire richness: RTK rarefaction, the Chao1 estimator, and Recon v2.1 estimates of unobserved clonotypes. Generation probabilities were computed with OLGA for all TCRbeta clonotypes obtained by the gDNA method from a few donors. In TCRdb, the immuneACCESS table is reduced to in-frame sequences with V and J assigned. These tables do not hold every clone; where another copy was compared, an unresolved V gene accounts for under half, and the others remain unexplained. V, J and clone size were drawn from that table, and D and trimming were deduced from the DNA. For this sample the table gives roughly 720,000 clones, of which 90% were detected only once. Jointly, the top ten make up 34% of the sample.

Healthy HIV-negative adults with no recently reported acute infections or vaccinations were included as donors. All donors were Caucasian adults living in Nashville, Tennessee, USA. CD8 memory samples combined magnetically selected CD45RO+ cells with CCR7-negative CD45RA+ effector memory (TemRA) cells. Blood was collected by leukapheresis, and PBMCs were isolated by Ficoll-Histopaque density gradient centrifugation and then cryopreserved in liquid nitrogen vapor phase. Analytical flow cytometry was used to check the purity and quantity of every magnetically sorted T cell population. Genomic DNA was isolated from every sorted fraction and measured by UV absorbance on a Nanodrop 2000c. For CDR1 and CDR2, the germline V gene lists SGHRS and YFSETQ. The germline V and J ends show losses of 0 bases and 6 bases respectively, and no gene match explains 5 bases of the junction. From cysteine to phenylalanine, the CDR3 is 14 amino acids long. The retained sequence is limited to the CDR3, 42 bases, with the frame set at the first base.

The specimen sequenced was memory CD8+ T cells from PBMCs. Per the publication, the cell subset or site label means: CD45RO+ cells pooled with CCR7-negative TemRA cells. The chain employs TRBV5-1 and TRBJ2-7, with 8 bases in between that match TRBD2. This TCR was recovered from a man aged 18 to 29 in good health. Some clones in this sample may be carry-over from other donors' samples. The sequenced DNA: TGCGCCAGCAGCTTGGCGGGAGGGCCGGGCGAGCAGTACTTC. The translation is CASSLAGGPGEQYF. Reference TRBV5-1 and TRBJ2-7 proteins supply the regions before and after the CDR3; the full variable domain is: KAGVTQTPRYLIKTRGQQVTLSCSPISGHRSVSWYQQTPGQGLQFLFEYFSETQRNKGNFPGRFSGRQFSNSRSEMNVSTLELGDSALYLCASSLAGGPGEQYFGPGTRLTVT.